These 23 T cell receptor beta chains originate from one sample sequenced in a study of CXCR3-negative and CXCR3-positive naive CD8 T cells. Study conclusions and caveats: CXCR3-positive naive cells carried more hydrophobic TRB CDR3s than CXCR3-negative naive cells did.

All TRB cDNA libraries came from 5' RACE performed with UMI labels. TCRdb reprocessed the 5' RACE reads and keeps a single row for each CDR3 protein, giving no DNA. Reported are some 130,000 distinct CDR3 sequences; the ten largest clones contain around 0.41%. These TCRs' antigens remain unknown. The sample was naive CXCR3+ CD8+ T cells from blood. Subset described: CD45RO-CCR7+CD27+CD95- naive CD8+ T cells expressing CXCR3 (TNR3+). These receptors originate from a human donor in good health. Some clones in this sample may be carry-over from other donors' samples.

The CDR3 sequence is CASSFHRGQPQHF. V is TRBV7-8 and J is TRBJ1-5; checking the TCRdb D call of TRBD1 is not possible without DNA. The CDR3 sequence is 13 residues long. Per germline, CDR1 SGHVS and CDR2 FQNEAQ.

This rearrangement joins TRBV28 to TRBJ1-3. The CDR3 contains 15 residues. Germline V gene sequence: CDR1 MDHEN, CDR2 SYDVKM. The CDR3 here is CASSFLGSSGNTIYF. Complete variable domain (other parts from reference TRBV28 and TRBJ1-3): DVKVTQSSRYLVKRTGEKVFLECVQDMDHENMFWYRQDPGLGLRLIYFSYDVKMKEKGDIPEGYSVSREKKERFSLILESASTNQTSMYLCASSFLGSSGNTIYFGEGSWLTVV.

CDR3 loop: CATSDGGLAGAQETQYF. J is TRBJ2-5 and V is TRBV24-1; absent DNA, TCRdb's TRBD2 call cannot be checked. Germline V gives CDR1 KGHDR, CDR2 SFDVKD. The CDR3 has 17 residues.

The genes are TRBV29-1 and TRBJ2-1; TCRdb calls TRBD1, which cannot be checked without DNA. CDR1 is SQVTM and CDR2 is ANQGSEA in the germline V gene. The CDR3 length is 14 residues. The CDR3: CSATGERSANEQFF.

The chain joins TRBV29-1 to TRBJ2-7; TCRdb's D call of TRBD2 is untestable without DNA. The CDR3 has 12 amino acids. Germline values: CDR1 SQVTM, CDR2 ANQGSEA. CDR3 protein: CSVGVLGYEQYF.

The chain couples TRBV4-1 to TRBJ2-7; with no DNA, the TCRdb D assignment of TRBD2 cannot be verified. The CDR3 totals 15 residues. Germline CDR1 and CDR2: MGHRA and YSYEKL. The CDR3 here is CASSQVAGGNYEQYF.

The V and J genes are TRBV6-5 and TRBJ2-7; TCRdb's D call, TRBD1, is unchecked because there is no DNA. CDR3 length equals 15 residues. The germline V gene encodes CDR1 MNHEY and CDR2 SVGAGI. Here the CDR3 reads CASSYTGTASYEQYF.

The V gene is TRBV28, the J gene TRBJ2-5; TCRdb calls TRBD1, which cannot be checked without DNA. The CDR3 consists of 13 residues. Looked up from germline, CDR1 is MDHEN and CDR2 is SYDVKM. CDR3 protein: CASRPGSQETQYF.

The chain is built from TRBV5-1 and TRBJ2-1. Germline V gene data show CDR1 as SGHRS and CDR2 as YFSETQ. The CDR3 totals 15 residues. CDR3 sequence: CASSLFRGAYNEQFF.

V usage is TRBV12-3 or TRBV12-4 and J usage is TRBJ2-2; TCRdb lists TRBD2, though no DNA is available to test this call. The CDR3 has 13 amino acids. This CDR3 is CASRAGPAGELFF.

The chain uses TRBV7-9 and TRBJ2-1. The germline V gene has CDR1 SEHNR and CDR2 FQNEAQ (reference sequence). This CDR3 is 12 amino acids long. CDR3 sequence reads: CASSMIPFEQFF.

The chain employs TRBV14 and TRBJ2-1; TCRdb's D gene call, TRBD1, goes unchecked for lack of DNA. The CDR3 sequence is 16 residues long. Per the germline V gene, CDR1 is SGHDN and CDR2 is FVKESK. The CDR3 here is CASSQARGSSYNEQFF.

The V gene is TRBV30, the J gene TRBJ1-1; the D gene TCRdb calls, TRBD1, cannot be checked with no DNA. Germline CDR1 and CDR2: GTSNPN and SVGIG (reference sequence). The CDR3 has 15 residues. CDR3 protein: CAWSDVRAMGTEAFF.

The rearrangement joins TRBV7-9 to TRBJ1-2; absent DNA, TCRdb's TRBD1 call cannot be checked. Germline CDR1 SEHNR, CDR2 FQNEAQ (reference sequence). The CDR3 totals 13 residues. CDR3: CASSLGQVYGYTF.

This chain connects TRBV4-1 to TRBJ2-7; TCRdb selects TRBD1, and the lack of DNA leaves this call unchecked. The CDR3 extends over 16 amino acids. Germline CDR1 reads MGHRA; CDR2 reads YSYEKL. The CDR3 region is CASSQDPGVRSYEQYF.

The V call is TRBV20-1, the J call TRBJ2-7; as DNA is missing, the TRBD2 call by TCRdb cannot be tested. Germline CDR1 and CDR2: DFQATT and SNEGSKA (reference sequence). This CDR3 has 14 amino acids. CDR3 region: CSATAGTTTYEQYF.

The gene calls are TRBV4-1 and TRBJ2-1; TCRdb lists TRBD1, though no DNA is available to test this call. Germline CDR1 MGHRA, CDR2 YSYEKL. The CDR3 loop spans 13 amino acids. The CDR3 sequence: CASSQVAGDEQFF.

This sequence joins TRBV10-2 and TRBJ1-1; with no DNA, the TCRdb D assignment of TRBD1 cannot be verified. The CDR3 has 12 residues. Germline V gene lookup returns CDR1 WSHSY and CDR2 SAAADI. This CDR3 reads CASTRAYTEAFF.

The rearrangement links TRBV4-1 to TRBJ2-7; the D gene TCRdb calls, TRBD1, cannot be checked with no DNA. The V gene's germline CDR1 is MGHRA and CDR2 YSYEKL. This CDR3 region has 14 residues. The chain's CDR3 is CASSPGPSIYEQYF.

The V gene is TRBV10-3, the J gene TRBJ2-7; without DNA, the TCRdb call of TRBD1 cannot be checked. Germline lookup yields CDR1 ENHRY and CDR2 SYGVKD. This CDR3 spans 14 amino acids. The CDR3 region is CAISRGIGVYEQYF.

The chain combines TRBV10-3 with TRBJ2-2; TCRdb gives TRBD1 as the D gene, but with no DNA this cannot be confirmed. This CDR3 contains 13 residues. In germline, CDR1 is ENHRY, CDR2 SYGVKD. The CDR3 sequence is CAIRGDNTGELFF.

The chain joins TRBV20-1 to TRBJ2-7; TCRdb names TRBD1, which stays unverified in the absence of DNA. Per germline, CDR1 DFQATT and CDR2 SNEGSKA (reference sequence). CDR3 size: 13 residues. The CDR3 spells CSARDGGNYEQYF.

The CDR3 reads CASREERAGSSYNEQFF. This chain uses TRBV6-1 with TRBJ2-1; lacking DNA, the TRBD2 call made by TCRdb goes unchecked. This CDR3 is built from 17 residues. Germline CDR1 and CDR2: MNHNS and SASEGT.